This TCR beta chain was profiled in a study of cytomegalovirus exposure and HLA in healthy donors. Germline loops: CDR1 SGHTA, CDR2 FQGNSA. The CDR3 loop spans 15 amino acids. V gave up 5 bases and J gave up 4 bases; unmatched junction bases: 8. The sample holds a few counts of this clone. Its cognate antigen is unknown. PCR used 60 Vbeta primers and 13 Jbeta primers. TCRdb keeps only in-frame clones here, not all; method: immunoSEQ multiplex PCR. The sample comprises fewer than 150,000 clones, about 70% of which are singletons, and approximately 4% rests with the top ten. Study conclusions and caveats: Common viral pathogens seemed, in a later analysis, to connect with several of the most significant clusters.

The V call is TRBV7-2, the J call TRBJ1-2; 9 bases agree with TRBD1. The sequence was obtained from a young man in good health and CMV-seronegative. The material sequenced was PBMCs. The CDR3 nucleotides are TGTGCCAGCAGCCCGCGGACAGGGGAGGCCTATGGCTACACCTTC. It encodes CASSPRTGEAYGYTF.